Below, 14 T cell receptor beta chains from the same sample are listed, as sequenced in a study of T cell responses to AZD1222 COVID-19 vaccine. Profiling relied on immunoSEQ multiplex PCR, and the TCRdb table lists in-frame clones only, not all of them. The data contain fewer than 200,000 clones, around 90% of them singletons. The sequences come from peripheral blood, collected 28 days after the second dose of the MenACWY control vaccine. All receptors derive from an adult who received the MenACWY meningococcal vaccine as a control.

The rearrangement joins TRBV12-3 or TRBV12-4 to TRBJ1-1, with a possible D match to TRBD1 (5 bases). Trimming removed 3 bases at V and 1 base at J, with 6 bases between. The CDR3 totals 13 residues. The DNA of the CDR3 is TGTGCCAGCAGTTTGGGGCCGAACACTGAAGCTTTCTTT. This codes for CASSLGPNTEAFF.

The chain carries TRBV28 and TRBJ2-7, with D unresolved. Deletions cut 10 bases from V and 5 bases from J, with 12 bases between. The CDR3 contains 11 residues. The V gene's germline CDR1 is MDHEN and CDR2 SYDVKM. The CDR3 DNA is TGTGCCACCCCAAGGATCGACGAGCAGTACTTC. Translating it yields CATPRIDEQYF.

The gene calls are TRBV2 and TRBJ2-2; no definite D call. Trimming cost V 10 bases and J 4 bases, with 16 bases left between them. In germline, CDR1 is SNHLY, CDR2 FYNNEI. This CDR3 region has 14 residues. CDR3 residues: CANAYHPPTGELFF. CDR3 sequence (DNA): TGTGCCAACGCCTATCACCCGCCCACCGGGGAGCTGTTTTTT.

J is TRBJ1-2 and V is TRBV28; D is unclear. V was clipped by 2 bases and J by 10 bases, with 11 bases between them. The CDR3 length is 12 residues. The germline gives CDR1 MDHEN, CDR2 SYDVKM. The CDR3 loop is CASSLVLAIYTF. The CDR3 nucleotides are TGTGCCAGCAGTTTAGTGCTCGCTATCTACACCTTC.

This CDR3 is CASSYGGQNEQYF. CDR3 DNA sequence: TGTGCCAGCAGTTACGGGGGACAGAACGAGCAGTACTTC. The chain carries TRBV6-2 or TRBV6-3 and TRBJ2-7; 7 bases map to TRBD1. CDR1 and CDR2 (germline): MNHEY, SVGEGT. The length of the CDR3 is 13 residues. V lost 2 bases, J lost 5 bases, and 3 bases stayed unmatched.

This chain links TRBV4-3 with TRBJ1-3; no clear D. Trimming shortened V by 2 bases and J by 0 bases, and 8 bases separated the two germline ends. The CDR3 consists of 15 residues. CDR1 and CDR2 (germline): LGHNA, YSLEER. CDR3 amino acids: CASSQSTGSGNTIYF. The CDR3 DNA sequence: TGCGCCAGCAGCCAAAGTACGGGCTCTGGAAACACCATATATTTT.

The CDR3 bases are TGTGCCAGCTCACATGGGGGAGACAGATATGAGCAGTTCTTC. It specifies CASSHGGDRYEQFF. The chain combines TRBV18 with TRBJ2-1, with D perhaps TRBD1 or TRBD2 (5 bases each). V was shortened by 4 bases and J by 8 bases, with 15 bases between the two germline ends. Germline assignment: CDR1 KGHSH and CDR2 LQKENI. This CDR3 comprises 14 residues.

The chain combines TRBV28 with TRBJ2-1; D perhaps matches TRBD2 (6 bases). Germline CDR1 MDHEN, CDR2 SYDVKM. There are 14 residues in the CDR3. V lost 6 bases and J lost 10, with 19 bases in between. The CDR3 spells CASSFDLIADEQFF. The CDR3 DNA reads as TGTGCCAGCAGCTTTGATCTTATAGCGGACGAGCAGTTCTTC.

The chain links TRBV7-2 to TRBJ2-6; no clear D gene. This CDR3 has 15 amino acids. The V gene's germline CDR1 is SGHTA and CDR2 FQGNSA. Trimming took off 3 bases at V and 4 bases at J, with 10 bases between the two ends. CDR3 loop: CASSFGAGGANVLTF. The CDR3 region has the DNA TGTGCCAGCAGCTTCGGTGCCGGCGGGGCCAACGTCCTGACTTTC.

This chain links TRBV28 with TRBJ1-1, with 7 bases lining up with TRBD1. This CDR3 region has 16 residues. Trimming cost V 3 bases and J 6 bases; bases outside gene matches: 13. Germline loops: CDR1 MDHEN, CDR2 SYDVKM. The CDR3 here is CASSFSHRGERAEAFF. CDR3 nucleotide sequence: TGTGCCAGCAGTTTCTCCCACAGGGGTGAGAGGGCTGAAGCTTTCTTT.

The chain has TRBV5-1 and TRBJ2-7, with 7 nucleotides matching TRBD1. The CDR3 runs to 14 residues. The junction had 7 bases not matched to a gene; V was cut back by 4 bases and J by 3 bases. CDR1 SGHRS and CDR2 YFSETQ come from the germline V gene. The chain's CDR3 is CASSELPGGYEQYF. The CDR3 nucleotides are TGCGCCAGCAGCGAACTCCCAGGGGGCTACGAGCAGTACTTC.

The V call is TRBV7-9, the J call TRBJ2-1; TRBD1 matches 7 bases. This CDR3 spans 14 amino acids. Germline V CDR1 and CDR2: SEHNR, FQNEAQ (reference sequence). V was clipped by 4 bases and J by 6 bases; unmatched bases: 6. This chain's CDR3 is CASSSGQGVNEQFF. The CDR3 DNA follows: TGTGCCAGCAGCTCTGGGCAGGGGGTCAATGAGCAGTTCTTC.

Details on this clone: At one end the junction does not follow the germline gene, possibly because of a read error. The chain combines TRBV7-9 with TRBJ2-1; D unclear. CDR3 length: 8 amino acids. Germline lookup yields CDR1 SEHNR and CDR2 FQNEAQ (reference sequence). The CDR3 spells CASSFEIF. CDR3 in DNA: TGTGCCAGCAGCTTTGAGATCTTC.

V gene TRBV7-9 combines with J gene TRBJ2-5, with no clear D. The V gene lost 2 bases and the J gene lost 1 base, with 11 bases spanning the gap. The CDR3 is 15 residues long. Germline lookup yields CDR1 SEHNR and CDR2 FQNEAQ (reference sequence). CDR3 sequence: CASSLRALSQETQYF. The CDR3 DNA reads TGTGCCAGCAGCTTAAGGGCACTCAGCCAAGAGACCCAGTACTTC.